The 14 T cell receptor beta chains in this list originate from one sample, sequenced in a study of OX40 agonist ivuxolimab in advanced cancers. The method was immunoSEQ multiplex PCR; TCRdb's version includes in-frame clones alone and lacks a portion of them. The repertoire holds under 60,000 clones, with about nine tenths as singletons. This material consisted of CD4+ or CD8+ T cells sorted from blood, taken in a trial of the OX40 agonist ivuxolimab. These receptors were obtained from an adult with an advanced solid tumor such as melanoma, head and neck, liver or kidney cancer.

The CDR3, as DNA: TGTGCCAGCAGCTTAACAGGGTCCGGGGAGCTGTTTTTT. This encodes CASSLTGSGELFF. The chain recombines TRBV5-4 with TRBJ2-2, with D perhaps matching TRBD1 (6 bases). Per germline, CDR1 SGHNT and CDR2 YYREEE (reference sequence). CDR3 size: 13 residues. The V gene lost 2 bases and the J gene lost 6 bases, with 8 bases spanning the gap.

The chain employs TRBV28 and TRBJ2-1; D uncertain. CDR3 size: 15 residues. The ends were cut back, 6 bases at V and 6 bases at J, with 18 bases in the middle. Germline CDR1 is MDHEN and CDR2 is SYDVKM. The CDR3 region is CASRVDPSVSNEQFF. CDR3 coding DNA: TGTGCCAGCAGAGTGGATCCCTCAGTATCCAATGAGCAGTTCTTC.

V usage is TRBV11-3 and J usage is TRBJ2-5, with a weak D call TRBD2 (5 bases). Germline V gives CDR1 SGHNT, CDR2 YENEEA. The CDR3 has 14 residues. Trimming cost V 5 bases and J 4 bases, with 14 bases left between them. The DNA for the CDR3 is TGTGCCAGCAGCGGCAGGCTAGCACCAGAGACCCAGTACTTC. Amino acids: CASSGRLAPETQYF. Based on the CDR3 plus reference TRBV11-3 and TRBJ2-5, the full variable domain is EAGVVQSPRYKIIEKKQPVAFWCNPISGHNTLYWYLQNLGQGPELLIRYENEEAVDDSQLPKDRFSAERLKGVDSTLKIQPAELGDSAVYLCASSGRLAPETQYFGPGTRLLVL.

This clone occurred a few times. This chain links TRBV21-1 with TRBJ2-5; TRBD1 is taken as the D call from the table, unchecked against the DNA. TRBV21-1 is a listed pseudogene. This CDR3 has 15 residues. This CDR3 is CASSKGTGARETQYF. Here the CDR3 DNA reads TGTGCCAGCAGCAAGGGTACAGGGGCACGGGAGACCCAGTACTTC.

The chain is built from TRBV6-5 and TRBJ1-4, with 7 bases identical to TRBD1. Unmatched junction bases numbered 7, after V lost 3 bases and J lost 6 bases. CDR1 is MNHEY and CDR2 is SVGAGI in the germline V gene. The CDR3 spans 15 residues. CDR3 region: CASSYLTGKDEKLFF. For the CDR3, the DNA is TGTGCCAGCAGTTATCTGACAGGGAAGGATGAAAAACTGTTTTTT.

This clone was picked up one time. V is TRBV7-2 and J is TRBJ2-5; the D is unclear. Trimming removed 5 bases from V and 1 base from J, with 2 bases in between. The CDR3 extends over 11 amino acids. Germline lookup yields CDR1 SGHTA and CDR2 FQGNSA. The CDR3 sequence: CASSPQETQYF. CDR3 nucleotides: TGTGCCAGCAGCCCCCAAGAGACCCAGTACTTC. Filled out from reference TRBV7-2 and TRBJ2-5, the complete variable domain reads GAGVSQSPSNKVTEKGKDVELRCDPISGHTALYWYRQSLGQGLEFLIYFQGNSAPDKSGLPSDRFSAERTGGSVSTLTIQRTQQEDSAVYLCASSPQETQYFGPGTRLLVL.

The chain couples TRBV6-4 to TRBJ2-1, with TRBD2 matching over 7 bases. Germline V gene data show CDR1 as MRHNA and CDR2 as SNTAGT. The CDR3 sequence is 16 residues long. After removal of 0 bases from V and 0 bases from J, the junction contained 2 bases not matched to a gene. The CDR3 reads CASSDSGGGSYNEQFF. The CDR3 coding sequence is TGTGCCAGCAGTGACTCGGGCGGGGGCTCCTACAATGAGCAGTTCTTC.

This chain links TRBV5-1 with TRBJ2-1; D may be TRBD2 (6 bases). CDR1 and CDR2 (germline): SGHRS, YFSETQ. V gave up 2 bases and J gave up 5 bases, with 14 bases separating them. The CDR3 runs 15 residues. The CDR3 reads CASSLTGTWHNEQFF. As DNA, the CDR3 is TGCGCCAGCAGCTTAACCGGGACTTGGCACAATGAGCAGTTCTTC. The full variable domain, completed using reference TRBV5-1 and TRBJ2-1, is KAGVTQTPRYLIKTRGQQVTLSCSPISGHRSVSWYQQTPGQGLQFLFEYFSETQRNKGNFPGRFSGRQFSNSRSEMNVSTLELGDSALYLCASSLTGTWHNEQFFGPGTRLTVL.

CDR3 region: CAWGRPGHLNTEAFF. CDR3 in DNA: TGTGCCTGGGGACGTCCGGGACACCTGAACACTGAAGCTTTCTTT. The gene calls are TRBV30 and TRBJ1-1; possible D gene TRBD1, 6 bases. Germline CDR1 GTSNPN, CDR2 SVGIG (reference sequence). The CDR3 contains 15 residues. V shed 5 bases and J shed 0 bases, with 16 bases lying between them.

The genes are TRBV28 and TRBJ1-1; perhaps TRBD1 as D (6 bases). The ends were cut back, 4 bases at V and 11 bases at J, with 14 bases in the middle. The CDR3 covers 12 residues. CDR1 is MDHEN, CDR2 SYDVKM, per germline. CDR3 nucleotide sequence: TGTGCCAGCAGTTGGGGGACACTGGGGGCTTTCTTT. Protein: CASSWGTLGAFF.

This chain connects TRBV4-3 to TRBJ2-3; 10 nucleotides align to TRBD2. V was clipped by 0 bases and J by 5 bases; unmatched bases: 8. CDR3 length: 17 amino acids. The germline V gene has CDR1 LGHNA and CDR2 YSLEER. The CDR3 DNA reads as TGCGCCAGCAGCCAAGATTGGAGCGGGGGGGAGGTAGATACGCAGTATTTT. This codes for CASSQDWSGGEVDTQYF.

This sequence joins TRBV7-8 and TRBJ2-5; the D gene could be TRBD1 or TRBD2 (7 bases each). The CDR3 loop spans 16 amino acids. Germline lookup yields CDR1 SGHVS and CDR2 FQNEAQ. V was clipped by 5 bases and J by 3 bases, with 19 bases between them. The DNA of the CDR3 is TGTGCCAGCAGCCGAGGGACAGCGGGAATTAAAGAGACCCAGTACTTC. As protein: CASSRGTAGIKETQYF.

The chain's CDR3 is CASSLAGQTSSRYGYTF. The CDR3 bases are TGCGCCAGCAGCTTGGCAGGACAGACTTCGTCTAGGTATGGCTACACCTTC. The chain combines TRBV5-1 with TRBJ1-2; tentatively, D is TRBD1 (6 bases). CDR3 length: 17 amino acids. Trimming removed 0 bases at V and 5 bases at J, with 20 bases between. Germline-derived CDR1 and CDR2 are SGHRS and YFSETQ.

V usage is TRBV6-1 and J usage is TRBJ2-1; 10 bases are shared with TRBD2. J gave up 6 bases and V 1 base, and 9 bases lay outside the gene matches. Germline V lookup: CDR1 MNHNS, CDR2 SASEGT. The CDR3 runs 17 residues. The CDR3 region is CASSEGNSGGALNEQFF. The CDR3 DNA reads as TGTGCCAGCAGTGAAGGAAACAGCGGGGGGGCCCTCAATGAGCAGTTCTTC.